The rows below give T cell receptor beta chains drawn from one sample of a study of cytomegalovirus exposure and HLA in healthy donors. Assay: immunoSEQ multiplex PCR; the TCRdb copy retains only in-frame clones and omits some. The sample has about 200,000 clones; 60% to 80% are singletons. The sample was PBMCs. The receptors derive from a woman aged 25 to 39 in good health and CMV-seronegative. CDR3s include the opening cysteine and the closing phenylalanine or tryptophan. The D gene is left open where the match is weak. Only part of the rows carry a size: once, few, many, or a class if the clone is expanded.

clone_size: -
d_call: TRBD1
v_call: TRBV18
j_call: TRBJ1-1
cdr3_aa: CASSPQRTGANEAFF
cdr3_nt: TGTGCCAGCTCACCACAAAGGACAGGGGCCAATGAAGCTTTCTTT

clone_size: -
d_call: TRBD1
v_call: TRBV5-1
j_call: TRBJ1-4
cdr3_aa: CASSSAGTDNEKLFF
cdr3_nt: TGCGCCAGCAGCTCAGCCGGGACAGATAATGAAAAACTGTTTTTT

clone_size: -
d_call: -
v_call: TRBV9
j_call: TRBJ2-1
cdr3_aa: CASSVEIHGTLKPPNEQFF
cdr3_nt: TGTGCCAGCAGCGTAGAGATTCACGGGACACTAAAACCCCCCAATGAGCAGTTCTTC

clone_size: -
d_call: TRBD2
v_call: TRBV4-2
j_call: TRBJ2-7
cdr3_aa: CASSQGGTSAYEQYF
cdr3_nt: TGTGCCAGCAGCCAGGGGGGGACTAGCGCCTACGAGCAGTACTTC

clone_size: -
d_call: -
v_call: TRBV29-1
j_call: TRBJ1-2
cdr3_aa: CSVVLRLAIGCTF
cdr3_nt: TGCAGCGTTGTACTTAGACTGGCTATTGGCTGCACCTTC

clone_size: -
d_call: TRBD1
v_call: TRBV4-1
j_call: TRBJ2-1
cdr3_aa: CASSQEKREVRDRVENEQFF
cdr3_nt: TGCGCCAGCAGCCAAGAAAAAAGGGAGGTAAGGGACAGGGTAGAGAATGAGCAGTTCTTC

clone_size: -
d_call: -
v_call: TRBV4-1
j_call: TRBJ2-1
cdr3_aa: CASSQALAYNEQFF
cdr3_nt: TGCGCCAGCAGCCAAGCTTTAGCCTACAATGAGCAGTTCTTC

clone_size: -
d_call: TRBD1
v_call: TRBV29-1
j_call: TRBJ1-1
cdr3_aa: CSVLHPGQGTMNTEAFF
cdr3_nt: TGCAGCGTCCTGCACCCGGGACAGGGGACCATGAACACTGAAGCTTTCTTT

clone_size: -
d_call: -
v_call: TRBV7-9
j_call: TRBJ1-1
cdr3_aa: CASSSTPGKGNTEAFF
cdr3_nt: TGTGCCAGCAGCTCCACACCAGGGAAGGGGAACACTGAAGCTTTCTTT

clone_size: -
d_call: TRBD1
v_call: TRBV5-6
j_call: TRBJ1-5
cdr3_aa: CASSLYRGEGPNQPQHF
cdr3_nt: TGTGCCAGCAGCCTATACAGGGGAGAGGGGCCCAATCAGCCCCAGCATTTT

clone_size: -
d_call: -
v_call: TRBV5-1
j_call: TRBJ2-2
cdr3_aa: CASSWASHTGELFF
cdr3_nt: TGCGCCAGCAGTTGGGCGTCCCATACCGGGGAGCTGTTTTTT

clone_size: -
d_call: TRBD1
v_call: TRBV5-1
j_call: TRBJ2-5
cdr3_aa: CASSLKPRQGFQETQYF
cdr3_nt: TGCGCCAGCAGCTTGAAGCCTAGACAGGGCTTTCAAGAGACCCAGTACTTC

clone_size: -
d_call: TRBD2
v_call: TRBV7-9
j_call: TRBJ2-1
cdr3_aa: CASSSLAGGSDEQFF
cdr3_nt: TGTGCCAGCAGCTCACTAGCGGGAGGGAGCGATGAGCAGTTCTTC

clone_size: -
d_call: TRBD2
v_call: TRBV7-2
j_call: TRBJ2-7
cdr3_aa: CASSPRGTRRYEQYF
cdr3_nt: TGTGCCAGCAGCCCGAGGGGGACTAGGCGCTACGAGCAGTACTTC

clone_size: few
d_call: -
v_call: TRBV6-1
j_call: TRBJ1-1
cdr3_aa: CASSEVDSRGTEAFF
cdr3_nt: TGTGCCAGCAGTGAAGTGGACAGCCGGGGCACTGAAGCTTTCTTT

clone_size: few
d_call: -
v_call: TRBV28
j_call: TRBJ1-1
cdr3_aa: CASIRTPKAFF
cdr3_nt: TGTGCCAGCATCCGGACACCCAAAGCTTTCTTT

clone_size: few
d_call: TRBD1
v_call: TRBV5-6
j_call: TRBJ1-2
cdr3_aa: CASSLWTGVHGYTF
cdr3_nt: TGTGCCAGCAGCTTGTGGACAGGGGTTCATGGCTACACCTTC

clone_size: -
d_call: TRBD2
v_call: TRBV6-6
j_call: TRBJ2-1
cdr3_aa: CASSSSGSSYNEQFF
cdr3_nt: TGTGCCAGCAGTTCTAGCGGTAGCTCCTACAATGAGCAGTTCTTC

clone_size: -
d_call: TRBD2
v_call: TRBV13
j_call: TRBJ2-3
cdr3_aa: CASRSGTSGSTDTQYF
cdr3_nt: TGTGCCAGCAGATCCGGGACTAGCGGAAGCACAGATACGCAGTATTTT

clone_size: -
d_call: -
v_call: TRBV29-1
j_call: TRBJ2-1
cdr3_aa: CSGGPYNEQFF
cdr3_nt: TGCAGCGGTGGCCCCTACAATGAGCAGTTCTTC